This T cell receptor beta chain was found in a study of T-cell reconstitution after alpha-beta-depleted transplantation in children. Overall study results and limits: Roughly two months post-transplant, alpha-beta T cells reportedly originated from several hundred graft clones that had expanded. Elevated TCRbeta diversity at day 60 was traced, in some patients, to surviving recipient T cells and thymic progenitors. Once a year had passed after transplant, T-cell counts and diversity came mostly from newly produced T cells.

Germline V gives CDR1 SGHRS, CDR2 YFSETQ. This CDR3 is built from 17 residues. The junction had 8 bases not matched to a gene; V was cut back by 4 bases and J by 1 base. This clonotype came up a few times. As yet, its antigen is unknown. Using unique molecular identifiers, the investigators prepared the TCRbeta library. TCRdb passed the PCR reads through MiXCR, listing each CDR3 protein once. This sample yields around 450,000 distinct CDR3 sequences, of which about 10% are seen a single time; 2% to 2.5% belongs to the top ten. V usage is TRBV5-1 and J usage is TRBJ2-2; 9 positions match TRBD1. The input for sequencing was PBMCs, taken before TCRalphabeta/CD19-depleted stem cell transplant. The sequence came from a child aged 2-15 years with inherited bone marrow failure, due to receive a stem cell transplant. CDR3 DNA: TGCGCCAGCAGCGGCGGGACAGGGACCTGGAACACCGGGGAGCTGTTTTTT. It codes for CASSGGTGTWNTGELFF. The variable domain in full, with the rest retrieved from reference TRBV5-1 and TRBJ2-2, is KAGVTQTPRYLIKTRGQQVTLSCSPISGHRSVSWYQQTPGQGLQFLFEYFSETQRNKGNFPGRFSGRQFSNSRSEMNVSTLELGDSALYLCASSGGTGTWNTGELFFGEGSRLTVL.